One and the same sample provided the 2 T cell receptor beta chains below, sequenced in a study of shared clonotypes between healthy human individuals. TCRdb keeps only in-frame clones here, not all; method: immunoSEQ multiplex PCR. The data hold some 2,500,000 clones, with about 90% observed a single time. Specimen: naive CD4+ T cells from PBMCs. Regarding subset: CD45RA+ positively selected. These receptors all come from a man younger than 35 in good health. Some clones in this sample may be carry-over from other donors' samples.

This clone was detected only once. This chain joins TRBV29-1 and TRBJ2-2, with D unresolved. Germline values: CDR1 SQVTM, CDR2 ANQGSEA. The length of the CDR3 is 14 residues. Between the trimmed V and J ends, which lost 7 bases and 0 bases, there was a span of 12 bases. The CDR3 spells CSGLGPSNTGELFF. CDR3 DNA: TGCAGCGGGCTAGGGCCCTCGAACACCGGGGAGCTGTTTTTT.

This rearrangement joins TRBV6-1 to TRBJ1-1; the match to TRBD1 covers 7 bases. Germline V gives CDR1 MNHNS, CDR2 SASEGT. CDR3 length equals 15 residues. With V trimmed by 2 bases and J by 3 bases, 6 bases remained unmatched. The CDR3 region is CASSELGGWYTEAFF. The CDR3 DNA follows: TGTGCCAGCAGTGAACTAGGGGGCTGGTACACTGAAGCTTTCTTT.